Listed below are T cell receptor beta chains from one sample, sequenced in a study of identifying expanded T cells in peripheral blood. Assay used: immunoSEQ multiplex PCR; TCRdb lists only in-frame clones, some missing. The profile shows under 100,000 clones, around 90% of them singletons. Source material: blood. These receptors were obtained from a person aged 18-70 years in good health. Both conserved end residues are part of each CDR3. The D gene is left open where the match is weak. Not every row has a clone size; where given, it reads once, few, many or a size class.

v_gene: TRBV4-1
abundance: -
j_gene: TRBJ1-4
d_gene: -
CDR3nt: TGCGCCAGCAGCCAGACCACGTCAGGGTATTTCGATGAAAAACTGTTTTTT
CDR3aa: CASSQTTSGYFDEKLFF

v_gene: TRBV6-1
abundance: -
j_gene: TRBJ2-2
d_gene: TRBD1
CDR3nt: TGTGCCAGCAGTGAAAATAGGGGGCGAGTCACCGGGGAGCTGTTTTTT
CDR3aa: CASSENRGRVTGELFF

v_gene: TRBV2
abundance: -
j_gene: TRBJ2-3
d_gene: -
CDR3nt: TGTGCCAGCAGTTTTCTGGGGACAGATACGCAGTATTTT
CDR3aa: CASSFLGTDTQYF

v_gene: TRBV7-6
abundance: -
j_gene: TRBJ1-5
d_gene: -
CDR3nt: TGTGCCAGCAGCTTAACCGACAGTAGCAATCAGCCCCAGCATTTT
CDR3aa: CASSLTDSSNQPQHF

v_gene: TRBV27
abundance: -
j_gene: TRBJ2-2
d_gene: -
CDR3nt: TGTGCCAGCAGTTTTTCCCCTTGGGACACCGGGGAGCTGTTTTTT
CDR3aa: CASSFSPWDTGELFF

v_gene: TRBV29-1
abundance: -
j_gene: TRBJ1-2
d_gene: -
CDR3nt: TGCAGCGCGAGCGGCAGGGACTATGGCTACACCTTC
CDR3aa: CSASGRDYGYTF

v_gene: TRBV4-3
abundance: -
j_gene: TRBJ1-2
d_gene: -
CDR3nt: TGCGCCAGCAGCCAGGGCCGAGGGGGTGGCTACACCTTC
CDR3aa: CASSQGRGGGYTF

v_gene: TRBV10-3
abundance: -
j_gene: TRBJ1-5
d_gene: -
CDR3nt: TGTGCCATCAGTGACACCCAGGGTTCGGGCAATCAGCCCCAGCATTTT
CDR3aa: CAISDTQGSGNQPQHF

v_gene: TRBV19
abundance: -
j_gene: TRBJ1-5
d_gene: -
CDR3nt: TGTGCCAGTAGTATAGGGGCCCGAGAGGGGGGGCAGCCCCAGCATTTT
CDR3aa: CASSIGAREGGQPQHF

v_gene: TRBV5-1
abundance: -
j_gene: TRBJ2-1
d_gene: TRBD2
CDR3nt: TGCGCCAGCAGTCCAACTAGCGGGAGTTACAATGAGCAGTTCTTC
CDR3aa: CASSPTSGSYNEQFF

v_gene: TRBV7-6
abundance: -
j_gene: TRBJ2-6
d_gene: -
CDR3nt: TGTGCCAGCACCTTGAAGAACTCTGGGGCCAACGTCCTGACTTTC
CDR3aa: CASTLKNSGANVLTF

v_gene: TRBV19
abundance: -
j_gene: TRBJ2-5
d_gene: TRBD1
CDR3nt: TGTGCCAGTAGGGCAGGGGGAAGCGAGACCCAGTACTTC
CDR3aa: CASRAGGSETQYF

v_gene: TRBV18
abundance: -
j_gene: TRBJ2-3
d_gene: TRBD1
CDR3nt: TGTGCCAGCGGACAGGGGACAGATACGCAGTATTTT
CDR3aa: CASGQGTDTQYF

v_gene: TRBV29-1
abundance: -
j_gene: TRBJ2-2
d_gene: TRBD1
CDR3nt: TGCAGCGTGCGACAGGGTCTCGGGGAGCTGTTTTTT
CDR3aa: CSVRQGLGELFF

v_gene: TRBV5-6
abundance: once
j_gene: TRBJ1-5
d_gene: -
CDR3nt: TGTGCCAGCAGCTTGTGGCTCAGAAATAATCAGCCCCAGCATTTT
CDR3aa: CASSLWLRNNQPQHF

v_gene: TRBV6-5
abundance: once
j_gene: TRBJ2-1
d_gene: TRBD2
CDR3nt: TGTGCCAGCAGTTCGCTAGCGGGAGCAGATGAGCAGTTCTTC
CDR3aa: CASSSLAGADEQFF

v_gene: TRBV15
abundance: -
j_gene: TRBJ1-6
d_gene: -
CDR3nt: TGTGCCACCAGCAGAGTTGGTGGGGGGCCAGATTCACCCCTCCACTTT
CDR3aa: CATSRVGGGPDSPLHF

v_gene: TRBV9
abundance: -
j_gene: TRBJ2-7
d_gene: -
CDR3nt: TGTGCCAGCAGCCCCACGACAGGAGGCTACGAGCAGTACTTC
CDR3aa: CASSPTTGGYEQYF

v_gene: TRBV29-1
abundance: -
j_gene: TRBJ2-7
d_gene: TRBD2
CDR3nt: TGCAGCGTGCCCGGGAGGCTAGCGGGCGCCGACGAGCAGTGCTTC
CDR3aa: CSVPGRLAGADEQCF

v_gene: TRBV30
abundance: -
j_gene: TRBJ1-1
d_gene: TRBD1
CDR3nt: TGTGCCTGGAGCGTAATAAGACAGGGCAAGCCGAACACTGAAGCTTTCTTT
CDR3aa: CAWSVIRQGKPNTEAFF

v_gene: TRBV19
abundance: -
j_gene: TRBJ1-2
d_gene: -
CDR3nt: TGTGCCAGTAGTATACTCGCCGGAGAAGGCTACACCTTC
CDR3aa: CASSILAGEGYTF

v_gene: TRBV30
abundance: -
j_gene: TRBJ2-4
d_gene: -
CDR3nt: TGTGCCTGGAGCGGGAGTTCTAAAAACATTCAGTACTTC
CDR3aa: CAWSGSSKNIQYF

v_gene: TRBV19
abundance: -
j_gene: TRBJ2-7
d_gene: -
CDR3nt: TGTGCCAGTACACTTTCGGGGGATAGAGGCGAGCAGTACTTC
CDR3aa: CASTLSGDRGEQYF

v_gene: TRBV9
abundance: once
j_gene: TRBJ1-3
d_gene: -
CDR3nt: TGTGCCAGCAGCCCAACAGAGGGACCCCCAGACACCATATATTTT
CDR3aa: CASSPTEGPPDTIYF

v_gene: TRBV30
abundance: -
j_gene: TRBJ1-1
d_gene: -
CDR3nt: TGTGCCTGGAGTGTTCTGATGAACACTGAAGCTTTCTTT
CDR3aa: CAWSVLMNTEAFF

v_gene: TRBV19
abundance: -
j_gene: TRBJ1-3
d_gene: TRBD1
CDR3nt: TGTGCCAGTAGTATGTCGGGACAGCCTCGAACTGGAAACACCATATATTTT
CDR3aa: CASSMSGQPRTGNTIYF

v_gene: TRBV11-2
abundance: -
j_gene: TRBJ1-1
d_gene: TRBD1
CDR3nt: TGTGCCAGCAGCTTCGGACAGGGGAGCCCGTTGGGGGCTTTCTTT
CDR3aa: CASSFGQGSPLGAFF

v_gene: TRBV9
abundance: -
j_gene: TRBJ2-3
d_gene: TRBD2
CDR3nt: TGTGCCAGCAGCCTTCCGACTAGCGGGGGGGTAGATACGCAGTATTTT
CDR3aa: CASSLPTSGGVDTQYF

v_gene: TRBV2
abundance: few
j_gene: TRBJ2-1
d_gene: -
CDR3nt: TGTGCCAGCAGTTTGGGGAGGCAAATCTACAATGAGCAGTTCTTC
CDR3aa: CASSLGRQIYNEQFF

v_gene: TRBV6-1
abundance: -
j_gene: TRBJ2-1
d_gene: -
CDR3nt: TGTGCCAGCAGTGAAAGTGGGCTAGCCCTATACAATGAGCAGTTCTTC
CDR3aa: CASSESGLALYNEQFF

v_gene: TRBV6-6
abundance: -
j_gene: TRBJ1-5
d_gene: -
CDR3nt: TGTGCCACCTCGAGACAGAGCAATCAGCCCCAGCATTTT
CDR3aa: CATSRQSNQPQHF

v_gene: TRBV6-5
abundance: -
j_gene: TRBJ2-5
d_gene: -
CDR3nt: TGTGCCAGCAGTTACTCGCCAGGACAAGAGACCCAGTACTTC
CDR3aa: CASSYSPGQETQYF

v_gene: TRBV19
abundance: -
j_gene: TRBJ2-1
d_gene: TRBD1
CDR3nt: TGTGCCAGTAGACGGGACAGACCGACGGTTGAGCAGTTCTTC
CDR3aa: CASRRDRPTVEQFF

v_gene: TRBV11-2
abundance: -
j_gene: TRBJ2-2
d_gene: -
CDR3nt: TGTGCCAGCAGCCCGGGCACAACGAACACCGGGGAGCTGTTTTTT
CDR3aa: CASSPGTTNTGELFF

v_gene: TRBV5-4
abundance: -
j_gene: TRBJ2-1
d_gene: -
CDR3nt: TGTGCCAGCAGCAAAGGAGTCACAGGGTACAATGAGCAGTTCTTC
CDR3aa: CASSKGVTGYNEQFF

v_gene: TRBV2
abundance: -
j_gene: TRBJ2-7
d_gene: -
CDR3nt: TGTGCCAGTCGACTCGGAGGGGGAGTGGGTGAGCAGTACTTC
CDR3aa: CASRLGGGVGEQYF

v_gene: TRBV30
abundance: -
j_gene: TRBJ2-5
d_gene: -
CDR3nt: TGTGCCTGGAGTGTGTTTTACGGAGCGAGTGAGACCCAGTACTTC
CDR3aa: CAWSVFYGASETQYF

v_gene: TRBV12-5
abundance: -
j_gene: TRBJ2-7
d_gene: -
CDR3nt: TGTGCTAGTGGTTGGGGGGACTACGAGCAGTACTTC
CDR3aa: CASGWGDYEQYF

v_gene: TRBV6-1
abundance: -
j_gene: TRBJ2-7
d_gene: TRBD1
CDR3nt: TGTGCCAGCAGTGATGCAGGGGGCTCCTACGAGCAGTACTTC
CDR3aa: CASSDAGGSYEQYF

v_gene: TRBV5-1
abundance: -
j_gene: TRBJ2-7
d_gene: -
CDR3nt: TGCGCCAGCAGCTTCTCGGCCGGCCCAGACTACGAGCAGTACTTC
CDR3aa: CASSFSAGPDYEQYF

v_gene: TRBV5-1
abundance: few
j_gene: TRBJ1-2
d_gene: TRBD1
CDR3nt: TGCGCCAGCAGCTTGGGACAGGGCGATGGCTACACCTTC
CDR3aa: CASSLGQGDGYTF